This T cell receptor beta chain is from a study of CD8 T cells in ankylosing spondylitis. Study-wide points: In ankylosing spondylitis patients, matched synovial fluid reportedly showed significant enrichment of disease-linked clones.

Regarding this clonotype: The antigen is not known.

Germline V CDR1 and CDR2: LGHDT, YNNKEL (reference sequence). V lost 4 bases to trimming and J lost 8 bases, with 21 bases between them. The CDR3 loop spans 16 amino acids. Each TCR beta library was made by quantitative 5'-RACE that incorporated molecular barcodes. TCRdb used MiXCR to reprocess the 5' RACE reads, holding one entry per CDR3 protein. The table shows some 200,000 distinct CDR3 sequences, with 20% to 30% occurring only once. The chain recombines TRBV3-1 with TRBJ2-1; tentative D call: TRBD2 (6 bases). Sequencing was performed on blood, either unsorted or a sorted T cell fraction (not recorded which). The TCR sequence derives from a male donor with ankylosing spondylitis or in good health (not recorded which). The CDR3, as DNA: TGTGCCAGCAGCCCTACATCTGGAGGGCTCATTCATGAGCAGTTCTTC. Its translation: CASSPTSGGLIHEQFF.